This entry concerns a single T cell receptor (beta chain). The Seattle patients joined while their infection was active and were tracked longitudinally afterward. In the authors' workflow: Estimation of nucleated cell counts relied on the amplification of reference gene primers. Measured with immunoSEQ multiplex PCR; TCRdb has only the in-frame clones, and not every one. V, J and clone size derive from that table, while D and trimming were established from the DNA sequence. Of 360,000 or so clones in the sample, around nine tenths were seen once. This specimen comes from a study of blood T cell repertoires in COVID-19. Whole-study context: T cells, B-cell-depleted T cells, or PBMCs provided the cDNA or gDNA that served as material.

This TCR was sampled from a woman aged 55-75 years with COVID-19, enrolled during active disease. Material for sequencing was peripheral blood.

CDR3 in amino acids: CASSQTSGANTDTQYF. CDR3 DNA sequence: TGTGCCAGCAGCCAAACTAGCGGGGCAAACACAGATACGCAGTATTTT. The genes are TRBV7-3 and TRBJ2-3, with 10 positions matching TRBD2. Trimming removed 5 bases from V and 2 bases from J; junction bases left unmatched: 7. Germline V gene sequence: CDR1 SGHTA, CDR2 FQGTGA. CDR3 size: 16 residues.